Below are 31 T cell receptor beta chains sequenced from a single sample in a study of technical replicates of blood from a few donors. Sequenced by immunoSEQ multiplex PCR; TCRdb stores in-frame clones only, minus some. This table has over 50,000 clones, approximately 92% appearing once. The sequenced sample was PBMCs. These receptors originate from a human donor in good health. Some clones in this sample may be carry-over from other donors' samples.

The rearrangement uses TRBV6-5 and TRBJ1-1; 8 bases agree with TRBD1. CDR1 is MNHEY and CDR2 is SVGAGI in the germline V gene. CDR3 length: 15 residues. J gave up 1 base and V 5 bases, and 6 bases lay outside the gene matches. The CDR3 is CASSARGTGNTEAFF. The CDR3 DNA is TGTGCCAGCAGTGCCCGGGGGACAGGGAACACTGAAGCTTTCTTT.

The CDR3: CASSLYPIGQGALRDEQYF. The CDR3 DNA sequence: TGTGCCAGCAGCTTATACCCAATCGGACAGGGGGCGCTGAGGGACGAGCAGTACTTC. J is TRBJ2-7 and V is TRBV7-8, with 11 bases lining up with TRBD1. V shed 2 bases and J 5 bases; nucleotides not matched to a gene: 17. The CDR3 loop spans 19 amino acids. Germline CDR1 SGHVS, CDR2 FQNEAQ.

This clone was found once. The chain combines TRBV5-4 with TRBJ2-1; TRBD2 agrees at 13 bases. CDR1 SGHNT and CDR2 YYREEE come from the germline V gene (reference sequence). V was pared by 3 bases and J by 7 bases, with 4 bases of the junction left unmatched. There are 15 residues in the CDR3. The DNA of the CDR3 is TGTGCCAGCAGCTCCACTAGCGGGAGGGGAAATGAGCAGTTCTTC. The encoded protein is CASSSTSGRGNEQFF.

The chain employs TRBV5-1 and TRBJ2-3, with a weak D call TRBD2 (6 bases). CDR1 SGHRS and CDR2 YFSETQ come from the germline V gene. The CDR3 sequence is 14 residues long. The V end lost 4 bases, the J end lost 0 bases, and 9 bases lay between the germline ends. In nucleotides, the CDR3 is TGCGCCAGCAGCCCCGGGGGAAGCACAGATACGCAGTATTTT. This codes for CASSPGGSTDTQYF.

J is TRBJ2-1 and V is TRBV5-1; TRBD1 aligns across 7 bases. The CDR3 extends over 15 amino acids. V lost 6 bases and J lost 4; bases outside the gene matches: 10. The germline CDR1 and CDR2 sequences are SGHRS and YFSETQ. CDR3 sequence: CASNPMAGGYNEQFF. CDR3 DNA: TGCGCCAGCAACCCAATGGCAGGGGGTTACAATGAGCAGTTCTTC.

This clone appeared a single time. The CDR3 region has the DNA TGCGCCAGCAGCCAAGGGATAGCGGCTTTCACCGGGGAGCTGTTTTTT. This codes for CASSQGIAAFTGELFF. V usage is TRBV4-3 and J usage is TRBJ2-2, with a weak D call TRBD2 (6 bases). Germline V lookup: CDR1 LGHNA, CDR2 YSLEER. CDR3 size: 16 residues. Trimming cost V 1 base and J 4 bases, with 13 bases left between them.

CDR3 in DNA: TGTGCCAAGTCCCAAGGGCGGGAGGTTCCCGGGGAGCTGTTTTTT. Its protein is CAKSQGREVPGELFF. The rearrangement links TRBV6-1 to TRBJ2-2; 8 bases match TRBD2. The CDR3 is made up of 15 amino acids. V shed 10 bases and J 6 bases; nucleotides not matched to a gene: 13. Per germline, CDR1 MNHNS and CDR2 SASEGT.

The CDR3 DNA sequence: TGCGCCAGCAGCTTGGGGACGGGGAGCAATCAGCCCCAGCATTTT. Amino acid sequence: CASSLGTGSNQPQHF. The V call is TRBV5-1, the J call TRBJ1-5; D is undetermined. Germline V gene sequence: CDR1 SGHRS, CDR2 YFSETQ. The CDR3 runs 15 residues. With 0 bases removed from V and 1 base from J, the gap between germline ends came to 8 bases.

This clone has a single count. The chain is built from TRBV30 and TRBJ2-7, with 7 bases identical to TRBD2. Germline CDR1 reads GTSNPN; CDR2 reads SVGIG (reference sequence). The ends lost 1 base at V and 7 bases at J; junction bases unmatched: 1. The CDR3 sequence is 11 residues long. The CDR3 region is CAWSGGGEQYF. In DNA, the CDR3 is TGTGCCTGGAGTGGGGGGGGAGAGCAGTACTTC.

The J gene is TRBJ2-1, the V gene TRBV7-6; 13 bases agree with TRBD2. This CDR3 has 15 residues. The V gene's germline CDR1 is SGHVS and CDR2 FNYEAQ. With V trimmed by 3 bases and J by 6 bases, 2 bases remained unmatched. The CDR3, as DNA: TGTGCCAGCAGCTTTACTAGCGGGGGGGCCAATGAGCAGTTCTTC. Residues: CASSFTSGGANEQFF.

Turning to this clone: At one boundary the junction diverges from the germline segment, which might be a read error. J is TRBJ2-1 and V is TRBV6-1; 14 bases align to TRBD2. The CDR3 sequence is 16 residues long. Germline V CDR1 and CDR2: MNHNS, SASEGT. CDR3 nucleotide sequence: TGTGCCAGCAGGGAAGGACTAGCGGGGGGTTCGGATGAGCAGTTCTTC. This encodes CASREGLAGGSDEQFF.

The chain has TRBV5-8 and TRBJ2-7, with D possibly being TRBD2 (6 bases). With 0 bases removed from V and 3 bases from J, the gap between germline ends came to 16 bases. This CDR3 region has 16 residues. Germline V gene sequence: CDR1 SGHTS, CDR2 YDEGEE. In DNA form, the CDR3 reads TGTGCCAGCAGCTTGGCGCAGGGAGGATCCTTCTACGAGCAGTACTTC. Translating it yields CASSLAQGGSFYEQYF. The full variable domain, completed using reference TRBV5-8 and TRBJ2-7, is EAGVTQSPTHLIKTRGQQATLRCSPISGHTSVYWYQQALGLGLQFLLWYDEGEERNRGNFPPRFSGRQFPNYSSELNVNALELEDSALYLCASSLAQGGSFYEQYFGPGTRLTVT.

The chain links TRBV15 to TRBJ1-6; tentative D call: TRBD1 (5 bases). This CDR3 region has 16 residues. Germline V gives CDR1 LNHNV, CDR2 YYDKDF (reference sequence). Trimming cost V 0 bases and J 9 bases, with 15 bases left between them. CDR3: CATSRDGQGPSSPLHF. As DNA, the CDR3 is TGTGCCACCAGCAGAGATGGGCAGGGCCCCAGTTCACCCCTCCACTTT.

The chain carries TRBV7-3 and TRBJ1-5; D gene ambiguous. This CDR3 is built from 13 residues. V lost 2 bases, J lost 7 bases, and 9 bases lay in between. CDR1 and CDR2 from the germline V gene are SGHTA and FQGTGA. The CDR3 nucleotides are TGTGCCAGCAGCTTAGGGCCAGAACAGCCCCAGCATTTT. This gives the protein CASSLGPEQPQHF.

The J gene is TRBJ2-3, the V gene TRBV7-9; the D gene is possibly TRBD2 (7 bases). The V end lost 1 base, the J end lost 6 bases, and 14 bases lay between the germline ends. Per the germline V gene, CDR1 is SEHNR and CDR2 is FQNEAQ (reference sequence). This CDR3 is built from 15 residues. CDR3 DNA sequence: TGTGCCAGCAGCTTAGTACGGGGGGCTGGGGATACGCAGTATTTT. Protein: CASSLVRGAGDTQYF. Filled out from reference TRBV7-9 and TRBJ2-3, the complete variable domain reads DTGVSQNPRHKITKRGQNVTFRCDPISEHNRLYWYRQTLGQGPEFLTYFQNEAQLEKSRLLSDRFSAERPKGSFSTLEIQRTEQGDSAMYLCASSLVRGAGDTQYFGPGTRLTVL.

The chain couples TRBV5-1 to TRBJ2-5; TRBD1 agrees at 10 bases. Germline V gives CDR1 SGHRS, CDR2 YFSETQ. J was trimmed by 5 bases and V by 0 bases; bases with no gene match: 4. CDR3 length: 15 residues. As DNA, the CDR3 is TGCGCCAGCAGCTTGGAGGGACAGGGGCGGGAGACCCAGTACTTC. Protein: CASSLEGQGRETQYF.

The chain carries TRBV2 and TRBJ1-1; no firm D call. The germline V gene has CDR1 SNHLY and CDR2 FYNNEI. The CDR3 has 14 amino acids. Trimming left V 7 bases short and J 7 bases short, with 19 bases between. CDR3 in DNA: TGTGCCAGCATTACGGGCCGGGAGGTCGATGAAGCTTTCTTT. It translates to CASITGREVDEAFF.

This chain links TRBV29-1 with TRBJ2-5; D is undetermined. With 4 bases removed from V and 1 base from J, the gap between germline ends came to 7 bases. The germline gives CDR1 SQVTM, CDR2 ANQGSEA. The CDR3 is 12 residues long. The chain's CDR3 is CSVGSVQETQYF. CDR3 coding DNA: TGCAGCGTTGGGTCAGTCCAAGAGACCCAGTACTTC.

This chain links TRBV29-1 with TRBJ2-5, with 7 nucleotides matching TRBD2. The CDR3 runs 14 residues. The germline CDR1 and CDR2 sequences are SQVTM and ANQGSEA. V trimming: 4 bases; J trimming: 5 bases; junction bases outside the gene matches: 10. CDR3 sequence: CSVVWGGLGETQYF. The CDR3 nucleotides are TGCAGCGTTGTATGGGGGGGTCTGGGGGAGACCCAGTACTTC.

V is TRBV11-3 and J is TRBJ2-2; maybe TRBD1 (6 bases). Between the trimmed V and J ends, which lost 6 bases and 8 bases, there was a span of 13 bases. The length of the CDR3 is 13 residues. Germline V gene lookup returns CDR1 SGHNT and CDR2 YENEEA. The CDR3 nucleotides read TGTGCCAGCAGGGACAGCTTCACGGGGGAGCTGTTTTTT. Its translation: CASRDSFTGELFF.

This clone occurred once. This chain links TRBV7-8 with TRBJ1-3; maybe TRBD1 (5 bases). The CDR3 is made up of 15 amino acids. Germline lookup yields CDR1 SGHVS and CDR2 FQNEAQ. Trimming left V 8 bases short and J 0 bases short, with 14 bases between. In DNA, the CDR3 is TGTGCCAGCCTGCAGGGACTGTACTCTGGAAACACCATATATTTT. This encodes CASLQGLYSGNTIYF.

The CDR3 sequence is CASSQGSGNNQPQHF. For the CDR3, the DNA is TGCGCCAGCAGCCAAGGGAGCGGTAACAATCAGCCCCAGCATTTT. This chain links TRBV4-3 with TRBJ1-5; D remains unclear. Trimming left V 1 base short and J 3 bases short, with 10 bases between. This CDR3 has 15 amino acids. Germline V gene data show CDR1 as LGHNA and CDR2 as YSLEER.

The chain couples TRBV27 to TRBJ2-6; D possibly corresponds to TRBD1 (6 bases). With 6 bases removed from V and 0 bases from J, the gap between germline ends came to 6 bases. The CDR3 spans 14 residues. Germline CDR1 reads MNHEY; CDR2 reads SMNVEV (reference sequence). DNA for the CDR3: TGTGCCAGCAGGGACAGCTCTGGGGCCAACGTCCTGACTTTC. The encoded protein is CASRDSSGANVLTF. Together with reference TRBV27 and TRBJ2-6, the CDR3 gives the full variable domain: EAQVTQNPRYLITVTGKKLTVTCSQNMNHEYMSWYRQDPGLGLRQIYYSMNVEVTDKGDVPEGYKVSRKEKRNFPLILESPSPNQTSLYFCASRDSSGANVLTFGAGSRLTVL.

The chain recombines TRBV5-4 with TRBJ2-7; D ambiguous. Germline V gives CDR1 SGHNT, CDR2 YYREEE (reference sequence). This CDR3 comprises 12 residues. V was trimmed by 0 bases and J by 4 bases, leaving 5 bases between them. The chain's CDR3 is CASSLDRYEQYF. In DNA form, the CDR3 reads TGTGCCAGCAGCTTGGACCGGTACGAGCAGTACTTC.

V usage is TRBV27 and J usage is TRBJ2-3; 15 nucleotides match TRBD2. Germline-derived CDR1 and CDR2 are MNHEY and SMNVEV (reference sequence). Trimming took 2 bases from V and 5 from J; bases not matched to a gene: 5. The CDR3 spans 17 residues. CDR3 sequence (DNA): TGTGCCAGCAGTTTACCCTGGACTAGCGGGGGGGAAGATACGCAGTATTTT. Translated, it gives CASSLPWTSGGEDTQYF.

The J gene is TRBJ2-5, the V gene TRBV19; TRBD2 agrees at 9 bases. The length of the CDR3 is 16 residues. Germline loops: CDR1 LNHDA, CDR2 SQIVND (reference sequence). Trimming at V came to 5 bases and at J to 1 base, leaving 8 bases not matched to a gene. The CDR3 region has the DNA TGTGCCAGTAGTCGACTTACTAGCGGGCTCCAAGAGACCCAGTACTTC. Translating gives CASSRLTSGLQETQYF.

This clone was recorded a few times. The chain employs TRBV5-1 and TRBJ1-4; 9 bases match TRBD1. This CDR3 region has 17 residues. Germline CDR1 and CDR2: SGHRS and YFSETQ. With V trimmed by 0 bases and J by 7 bases, 10 bases remained unmatched. The DNA of the CDR3 is TGCGCCAGCAGCTTGGGACAGGGGGACCTACGGCGTGAAAAACTGTTTTTT. Amino acid sequence: CASSLGQGDLRREKLFF.

The chain recombines TRBV18 with TRBJ2-1; no definite D call. The germline V gene has CDR1 KGHSH and CDR2 LQKENI. Trimming shortened V by 2 bases and J by 0 bases, and 5 bases separated the two germline ends. The CDR3 is made up of 14 amino acids. CDR3 sequence: CASSPSSSYNEQFF. The CDR3 DNA reads TGTGCCAGCTCACCATCGAGCTCCTACAATGAGCAGTTCTTC.

This chain connects TRBV6-5 to TRBJ1-1, with a tentative D call TRBD1 (6 bases). This CDR3 has 15 amino acids. V lost 6 bases to trimming and J lost 1 base, with 15 bases between them. The V gene's germline CDR1 is MNHEY and CDR2 SVGAGI. The CDR3 DNA reads as TGTGCCAGCAGCCCGGGACACCTTAAGAACACTGAAGCTTTCTTT. As protein: CASSPGHLKNTEAFF.

The chain uses TRBV7-9 and TRBJ1-4; the D gene is possibly TRBD1 (5 bases). V lost 7 bases, J lost 7 bases, and 10 bases lay in between. The CDR3 is 12 residues long. The germline CDR1 and CDR2 sequences are SEHNR and FQNEAQ (reference sequence). Here the CDR3 reads CASTGATEKLFF. The CDR3 DNA reads TGTGCCAGCACTGGGGCGACTGAAAAACTGTTTTTT.

The rearrangement joins TRBV27 to TRBJ1-2, with 8 bases lining up with TRBD1. The CDR3 sequence is 15 residues long. From germline, CDR1 is MNHEY and CDR2 SMNVEV (reference sequence). The V segment lost 8 bases and the J segment 4 bases; nucleotides outside the gene matches: 12. CDR3 in amino acids: CASGGVSGGPYGYTF. The CDR3 region has the DNA TGTGCCAGCGGTGGGGTATCAGGGGGCCCCTATGGCTACACCTTC.